This T cell receptor beta chain was profiled in a study of type 1 regulatory T cells. In TCRdb, the reads were re-called with MiXCR into one record per CDR3 protein. The repertoire holds about 100,000 distinct CDR3 sequences, with roughly 31% as singletons. The TCR was taken from a human donor in good health. Sequencing was done on a sample of CD4+ T cells, either the whole sample or a sorted fraction (not recorded which).

CDR3 coding DNA: TGCAGTGCTAGTAGCTTTGCAGCTCCGAGCTCCTACGAGCAGTACTTC. Its protein is CSASSFAAPSSYEQYF. V gene TRBV20-1 combines with J gene TRBJ2-7; D unclear. The CDR3 extends over 16 amino acids. Trimming cost V 3 bases and J 0 bases, with 18 bases left between them. Germline V gives CDR1 DFQATT, CDR2 SNEGSKA (reference sequence).